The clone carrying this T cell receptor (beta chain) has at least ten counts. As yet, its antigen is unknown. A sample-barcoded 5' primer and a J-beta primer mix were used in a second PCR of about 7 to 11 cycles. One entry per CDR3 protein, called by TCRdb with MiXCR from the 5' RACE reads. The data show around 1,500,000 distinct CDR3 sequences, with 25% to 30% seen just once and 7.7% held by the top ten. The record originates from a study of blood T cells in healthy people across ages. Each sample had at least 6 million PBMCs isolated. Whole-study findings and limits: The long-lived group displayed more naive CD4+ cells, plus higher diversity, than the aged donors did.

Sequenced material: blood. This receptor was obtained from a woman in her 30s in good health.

CDR3 loop: CASSQDETDSYNEQFF. In DNA form, the CDR3 reads TGTGCCAGCAGCCAAGATGAGACGGACTCCTACAATGAGCAGTTCTTC. The V gene is TRBV14, the J gene TRBJ2-1; D remains unclear. Trimming removed 0 bases from V and 0 bases from J, with 9 bases in between. Germline assignment: CDR1 SGHDN and CDR2 FVKESK. There are 16 residues in the CDR3.